This is a list of T cell receptor beta chains from one sample in a study of beta chain features in type 1 diabetes. The assay was immunoSEQ multiplex PCR, and TCRdb's table has in-frame clones only and misses some. Altogether more than 120,000 clones are present, more than 9% being singletons, with the ten largest covering around 1.4%. The specimen sequenced was naive CD4+ T cells from blood. The receptors were gathered from a man aged 18 to 35 in good health. Each CDR3 is given with its conserved first and last residue. Fields, in order: CDR3 protein, CDR3 DNA, D gene, clone size, V gene, J gene. D genes are given only for firm matches. Only part of the rows carry a size: once, few, many, or a class if the clone is expanded.

CDR3aa: CASSTAGSNEKLFF
CDR3nt: TGTGCCAGCAGTACCGCGGGGTCCAATGAAAAACTGTTTTTT
d_gene: .
abundance: few
v_gene: TRBV6-5
j_gene: TRBJ1-4

CDR3aa: CASSKAGINTGELFF
CDR3nt: TGTGCCAGCAGCAAGGCGGGGATCAACACCGGGGAGCTGTTTTTT
d_gene: .
abundance: .
v_gene: TRBV11-2
j_gene: TRBJ2-2

CDR3aa: CASSLPETGAGNEQFF
CDR3nt: TGTGCCAGCAGCTTACCCGAGACAGGGGCGGGTAATGAGCAGTTCTTC
d_gene: TRBD1
abundance: few
v_gene: TRBV7-3
j_gene: TRBJ2-1

CDR3aa: CASNVRSGAPELFF
CDR3nt: TGTGCCAGCAACGTGAGAAGCGGGGCTCCCGAGCTGTTTTTT
d_gene: TRBD2
abundance: many
v_gene: TRBV2
j_gene: TRBJ2-2

CDR3aa: CASGLGDRGNGYTF
CDR3nt: TGTGCTAGTGGTTTGGGAGACAGGGGAAATGGCTACACCTTC
d_gene: TRBD1
abundance: few
v_gene: TRBV12-5
j_gene: TRBJ1-2

CDR3aa: CASSEPGTRNQPQHF
CDR3nt: TGTGCCAGCAGTGAACCAGGGACTCGCAATCAGCCCCAGCATTTT
d_gene: .
abundance: .
v_gene: TRBV2
j_gene: TRBJ1-5

CDR3aa: CASSQQDSNQPQHF
CDR3nt: TGTGCCAGCAGTCAACAGGATAGCAATCAGCCCCAGCATTTT
d_gene: .
abundance: few
v_gene: TRBV6-6
j_gene: TRBJ1-5

CDR3aa: CASSYGQGRQETQYF
CDR3nt: TGCGCCAGCAGCTACGGACAGGGCCGGCAAGAGACCCAGTACTTC
d_gene: TRBD1
abundance: few
v_gene: TRBV10-2
j_gene: TRBJ2-5

CDR3aa: CASSPPPSSYEQYF
CDR3nt: TGTGCCAGCTCACCCCCCCCGAGCTCCTACGAGCAGTACTTC
d_gene: .
abundance: few
v_gene: TRBV18
j_gene: TRBJ2-7

CDR3aa: CATSGGRADTQYF
CDR3nt: TGTGCCACCTCGGGAGGGCGCGCAGATACGCAGTATTTT
d_gene: TRBD2
abundance: .
v_gene: TRBV7-8
j_gene: TRBJ2-3

CDR3aa: CASSPTGSSGANVLTF
CDR3nt: TGCGCCAGCAGTCCAACAGGGAGCTCTGGGGCCAACGTCCTGACTTTC
d_gene: .
abundance: few
v_gene: TRBV5-1
j_gene: TRBJ2-6

CDR3aa: CASSYDTPGANVLTF
CDR3nt: TGTGCCAGCAGTTACGATACTCCTGGGGCCAACGTCCTGACTTTC
d_gene: .
abundance: few
v_gene: TRBV6-5
j_gene: TRBJ2-6

CDR3aa: CASSQDGRGGLYEQYF
CDR3nt: TGCGCCAGCAGCCAAGATGGACGGGGGGGGTTGTACGAGCAGTACTTC
d_gene: TRBD2
abundance: few
v_gene: TRBV4-3
j_gene: TRBJ2-7

CDR3aa: CAWIGTDEETQYF
CDR3nt: TGTGCCTGGATCGGGACAGATGAAGAGACCCAGTACTTC
d_gene: TRBD1
abundance: .
v_gene: TRBV30
j_gene: TRBJ2-5

CDR3aa: CASSVGTGRSGELFF
CDR3nt: TGTGCCAGCAGCGTGGGGACAGGCCGATCCGGGGAGCTGTTTTTT
d_gene: TRBD1
abundance: few
v_gene: TRBV9
j_gene: TRBJ2-2

CDR3aa: CASSPQDRGRYEQYF
CDR3nt: TGTGCCAGCAGTCCCCAGGACAGGGGACGATACGAGCAGTACTTC
d_gene: TRBD1
abundance: .
v_gene: TRBV28
j_gene: TRBJ2-7

CDR3aa: CASRTPGGRVGGANVLTF
CDR3nt: TGTGCCAGCAGGACCCCGGGGGGCAGGGTTGGTGGGGCCAACGTCCTGACTTTC
d_gene: .
abundance: few
v_gene: TRBV7-2
j_gene: TRBJ2-6

CDR3aa: CASSETGQNNEQFF
CDR3nt: TGTGCCAGCAGTGAGACAGGACAGAACAATGAGCAGTTCTTC
d_gene: .
abundance: few
v_gene: TRBV2
j_gene: TRBJ2-1

CDR3aa: CASSLPGYEQYF
CDR3nt: TGTGCCAGCAGTCTCCCAGGCTACGAGCAGTACTTC
d_gene: .
abundance: .
v_gene: TRBV27
j_gene: TRBJ2-7

CDR3aa: CASRQGHSNQPQHF
CDR3nt: TGTGCCAGTAGACAGGGTCATAGCAATCAGCCCCAGCATTTT
d_gene: .
abundance: few
v_gene: TRBV19
j_gene: TRBJ1-5

CDR3aa: CASRARSGQYF
CDR3nt: TGTGCCAGCAGGGCCCGTTCTGGGCAGTACTTC
d_gene: .
abundance: .
v_gene: TRBV2
j_gene: TRBJ2-7

CDR3aa: CASSPDRGTEAFF
CDR3nt: TGTGCCAGCAGTCCAGACAGGGGCACTGAAGCTTTCTTT
d_gene: TRBD1
abundance: .
v_gene: TRBV6-6
j_gene: TRBJ1-1

CDR3aa: CASSPGQVGAFF
CDR3nt: TGTGCCAGCAGTCCGGGACAGGTGGGAGCTTTCTTT
d_gene: TRBD1
abundance: few
v_gene: TRBV25-1
j_gene: TRBJ1-1

CDR3aa: CASSPTVNSPLHF
CDR3nt: TGTGCCAGCTCACCGACAGTAAATTCACCCCTCCACTTT
d_gene: .
abundance: .
v_gene: TRBV18
j_gene: TRBJ1-6

CDR3aa: CASSLVLVTSSNTGELFF
CDR3nt: TGTGCCAGCAGCTTAGTGCTGGTGACTAGCTCCAACACCGGGGAGCTGTTTTTT
d_gene: TRBD2
abundance: few
v_gene: TRBV11-1
j_gene: TRBJ2-2

CDR3aa: CAWSGQPNEKLFF
CDR3nt: TGTGCCTGGAGTGGACAGCCTAATGAAAAACTGTTTTTT
d_gene: .
abundance: .
v_gene: TRBV30
j_gene: TRBJ1-4

CDR3aa: CASSFGDRQETQYF
CDR3nt: TGTGCCAGCAGTTTCGGGGATAGGCAAGAGACCCAGTACTTC
d_gene: .
abundance: few
v_gene: TRBV27
j_gene: TRBJ2-5

CDR3aa: CASSQDRSGGGETQYF
CDR3nt: TGTGCCAGCAGCCAAGATCGGAGCGGGGGAGGGGAGACCCAGTACTTC
d_gene: TRBD2
abundance: .
v_gene: TRBV4-2
j_gene: TRBJ2-5

CDR3aa: CASSVQENEQFF
CDR3nt: TGTGCCAGCAGCGTACAGGAAAATGAGCAGTTCTTC
d_gene: .
abundance: few
v_gene: TRBV7-2
j_gene: TRBJ2-1

CDR3aa: CASSPENVKSYEQYF
CDR3nt: TGTGCCAGCAGCCCCGAGAACGTTAAATCCTACGAGCAGTACTTC
d_gene: .
abundance: few
v_gene: TRBV4-2
j_gene: TRBJ2-7

CDR3aa: CASSHPLAGAGELFF
CDR3nt: TGTGCCAGCAGCCATCCACTAGCGGGGGCGGGGGAGCTGTTTTTT
d_gene: TRBD2
abundance: few
v_gene: TRBV7-3
j_gene: TRBJ2-2

CDR3aa: CASSLEGKGAGNTIYF
CDR3nt: TGTGCCAGCAGCTTAGAGGGCAAGGGGGCTGGAAACACCATATATTTT
d_gene: .
abundance: few
v_gene: TRBV7-2
j_gene: TRBJ1-3

CDR3aa: CASSSKGGRETQYF
CDR3nt: TGCGCCAGCAGCTCAAAAGGGGGCAGGGAGACCCAGTACTTC
d_gene: TRBD1
abundance: .
v_gene: TRBV5-1
j_gene: TRBJ2-5

CDR3aa: CASSLSGTGDGYGYTF
CDR3nt: TGTGCCAGCAGTTTGTCCGGGACAGGGGACGGGTATGGCTACACCTTC
d_gene: TRBD1
abundance: few
v_gene: TRBV28
j_gene: TRBJ1-2